This is a list of T cell receptor beta chains from one sample in a study of cytomegalovirus exposure and HLA in healthy donors. Repertoires were generated with immunoSEQ multiplex PCR, while TCRdb's copy carries only in-frame clones and drops some. The sample lists 160,000 or so clones; around 85% were seen once. The sample consisted of PBMCs. The receptors derive from a man between 40 and 49 years old in good health and CMV-seronegative. Each CDR3 is given with its conserved first and last residue. The D gene is left open where the match is weak. Only part of the rows carry a size: once, few, many, or a class if the clone is expanded.

V gene,J gene,clone size,D gene,CDR3 DNA,CDR3 protein
TRBV29-1,TRBJ1-2,few,.,TGCAGCGTTGAGTCTCCTAGATTGGGCTACACCTTC,CSVESPRLGYTF
TRBV18,TRBJ2-3,.,.,TGTGCCAGCTCACCACTGGCAGGGCAGGGCACAGATACGCAGTATTTT,CASSPLAGQGTDTQYF
TRBV7-2,TRBJ1-1,.,TRBD1,TGTGCCAGCAGCTGGGACAGGGTGAACACTGAAGCTTTCTTT,CASSWDRVNTEAFF
TRBV9,TRBJ2-2,.,TRBD1,TGTGCCAGCAACTCAGCGGGGACAGGGGTCGGGGAGCTGTTTTTT,CASNSAGTGVGELFF
TRBV7-8,TRBJ1-2,.,.,TGTGCCAGCAGCTTGGGTGGGGCAATAAGAGATGGCTACACCTTC,CASSLGGAIRDGYTF
TRBV7-9,TRBJ1-2,.,TRBD1,TGTGCCAGCAGCCGGGACAGGGGCTACACCTTC,CASSRDRGYTF
TRBV7-9,TRBJ2-1,.,TRBD2,TGTGCCAGCAGCTCCCGGGGCATCGCGGGGGACTCCTACAATGAGCAGTTCTTC,CASSSRGIAGDSYNEQFF
TRBV7-3,TRBJ2-1,.,TRBD2,TGTGCCAGCAGCTTAACAGGGCTAGCGGGGGGAAATGAGCAGTTCTTC,CASSLTGLAGGNEQFF
TRBV7-9,TRBJ1-1,.,.,TGTGCCAGCAGCCAGGGAGGGGAGACTGAAGCTTTCTTT,CASSQGGETEAFF
TRBV6-4,TRBJ2-1,.,TRBD2,TGTGCCAGCAGTAGGCTAGCGGGGGGCCTTGAGCAGTTCTTC,CASSRLAGGLEQFF
TRBV5-6,TRBJ2-7,.,.,TGTGCCAGCAGCCCCACCGAGGTATCCGAGCAGTACTTC,CASSPTEVSEQYF
TRBV2,TRBJ2-2,.,TRBD1,TGTGCCAGCATGACAGGGAATAACACCGGGGAGCTGTTTTTT,CASMTGNNTGELFF
TRBV30,TRBJ2-1,once,.,TGTGCCTGGAGATGTTTCCCCCCCCTAGGTTCCTACAATGAGCAGTTCTTC,CAWRCFPPLGSYNEQFF
TRBV6-4,TRBJ2-3,.,TRBD2,TGTGCCAGCAGTGAGGGTAGCGGGGGCCAGAGAGATACGCAGTATTTT,CASSEGSGGQRDTQYF
TRBV7-8,TRBJ1-1,.,TRBD1,TGTGCCAGCAGCTTAGAATGGGACAGGAACACTGAAGCTTTCTTT,CASSLEWDRNTEAFF
TRBV6-5,TRBJ1-6,once,TRBD1,TGCGCCAGCAGTCCAACAGGGGGCAACTCACCCCTCCACTTT,CASSPTGGNSPLHF
TRBV5-1,TRBJ1-5,once,.,TGCGCCAGCAGCTTGGGTGAGGTGGGTGGCAATCAGCCCCAGCATTTT,CASSLGEVGGNQPQHF
TRBV27,TRBJ2-1,.,.,TGTGCCAGCAGTTCCTGGACAGCGGATGAGCAGTTCTTC,CASSSWTADEQFF
TRBV2,TRBJ2-7,.,TRBD2,TGTGCCAGCCTCCCCTGGGCTAGCGGGGGATACGAGCAGTACTTC,CASLPWASGGYEQYF
TRBV7-8,TRBJ1-1,.,.,TGTGCCAGCAGCCTCCGGGACAACCCGAACACTGAAGCTTTCTTT,CASSLRDNPNTEAFF
TRBV6-5,TRBJ2-7,once,TRBD1,TGTGCCAGCACCATTACAGGGGGAAGTGCCTACGAGCAGTACTTC,CASTITGGSAYEQYF
TRBV10-3,TRBJ2-3,.,.,TGTGCCATCAGTGGGTCAATGGGGCAGGGCACAGATACGCAGTATTTT,CAISGSMGQGTDTQYF
TRBV9,TRBJ2-2,.,TRBD2,TGTGCCAGCAGCCCTGCCTACGGACTAGCGAACACCGGGGAGCTGTTTTTT,CASSPAYGLANTGELFF
TRBV14,TRBJ2-1,.,.,TGTGCCAGCAGCCGGAATGGGCGTGAGCAGTTCTTC,CASSRNGREQFF
TRBV9,TRBJ1-6,.,.,TGTGCCAGCAGCGTTGGGGGGACCACGGGTTCACCCCTCCACTTT,CASSVGGTTGSPLHF
TRBV9,TRBJ1-2,few,TRBD1,TGTGCCAGCAGCTATCGGGACAGTACATATGGCTACACCTTC,CASSYRDSTYGYTF
TRBV18,TRBJ1-1,.,TRBD1,TGTGCCAGCTCGCGAGGACAGGGAGGAACCGAAGCTTTCTTT,CASSRGQGGTEAFF
TRBV5-1,TRBJ2-7,.,TRBD1,TGCGCCAGCAGCTTGGATCCAGGGGGCCACAACGAGCAGTACTTC,CASSLDPGGHNEQYF
TRBV10-3,TRBJ1-5,.,.,TGTGCCATCAGCAAAACAGACGATAGCAATCAGCCCCAGCATTTT,CAISKTDDSNQPQHF
TRBV27,TRBJ2-4,.,TRBD1,TGTGCCAGCTCCCCTCGCCGGGACAGGGGTCGCATTCAGTACTTC,CASSPRRDRGRIQYF
TRBV4-2,TRBJ2-1,.,.,TGTGCCAGCAGCCAAGCATCCTACAATGAGCAGTTCTTC,CASSQASYNEQFF
TRBV7-3,TRBJ2-1,.,TRBD2,TGTGCCAGCAGCTTAATGGTCGGGGTGGGACTAGCGGATGAGCAGTTCTTC,CASSLMVGVGLADEQFF
TRBV7-2,TRBJ1-4,few,.,TGTGCCAGCAGCCCTCGTGGGGCTCCTAATGAAAAACTGTTTTTT,CASSPRGAPNEKLFF
TRBV15,TRBJ2-7,few,.,TGTGCCACCAGCATAAAACAGGGTTTCGAGCAGTACTTC,CATSIKQGFEQYF
TRBV5-4,TRBJ1-2,few,.,TGTGCCAGCAGCTTGGGAGAGAACAGGCTAGGGGAATGGGGCTACACCTTC,CASSLGENRLGEWGYTF
TRBV25-1,TRBJ2-7,.,.,TGTGCCAGCAGTGAAAACGGCTACGAGCAGTACTTC,CASSENGYEQYF
TRBV29-1,TRBJ1-3,.,.,TGCAGCGTTGTGGAAGGGGCAGGGGGAAACACCATATATTTT,CSVVEGAGGNTIYF
TRBV11-2,TRBJ2-1,.,TRBD1,TGTGCCAGCAGCCAGGGGGCGACGTACAATGAGCAGTTCTTC,CASSQGATYNEQFF
TRBV19,TRBJ1-2,.,.,TGTGCCAGTAGTATCCCCCTCCTTGGCTACACCTTC,CASSIPLLGYTF
TRBV18,TRBJ2-7,.,TRBD1,TGTGCCAGCTCACCGGACAGGGTTTTATACGAGCAGTACTTC,CASSPDRVLYEQYF
TRBV5-4,TRBJ1-1,many,.,TGTGCCAGCAGCAGCCTGGGGCGCGGGGGGATGAACACTGAAGCTTTCTTT,CASSSLGRGGMNTEAFF
TRBV27,TRBJ2-1,.,TRBD1,TGTGCCAGCAGTTTCCCAGGGGGCAATGAGCAGTTCTTC,CASSFPGGNEQFF
TRBV7-5,TRBJ1-2,.,.,TGTGCCAGAAGCTTAGCCCAATACTATGGCTACACCTTC,CARSLAQYYGYTF
TRBV11-2,TRBJ2-7,few,.,TGTGCCAGCAGCGAGACAGGCCTGGTTGAGTACTTC,CASSETGLVEYF
TRBV5-1,TRBJ2-7,.,.,TGCGCCAGCAGCTTGTGGGCGGGGAAAGCCTACGAGCAGTACTTC,CASSLWAGKAYEQYF
TRBV7-8,TRBJ1-2,.,.,TGTGCCAGCAGCTTGGGCCGGAACTATGGCTACACCTTC,CASSLGRNYGYTF
TRBV5-1,TRBJ1-1,.,.,TGCGCCAGCAGCTCCTCAAGGACAGCCATGAACACTGAAGCTTTCTTT,CASSSSRTAMNTEAFF
TRBV7-9,TRBJ1-1,few,.,TGTGCCAGCAGCTTATACAAGGGGCGCGGCGTCACTGAAGCTTTCTTT,CASSLYKGRGVTEAFF
TRBV6-5,TRBJ2-3,.,TRBD1,TGTGCCAGCAGTTACAGGGGGGGACAGGGGAAAGATACGCAGTATTTT,CASSYRGGQGKDTQYF
TRBV19,TRBJ1-6,few,TRBD1,TGTGCCAGTAGTCCGGGACAGCGAACCGCCTATAATTCACCCCTCCACTTT,CASSPGQRTAYNSPLHF
TRBV7-2,TRBJ1-1,.,TRBD1,TGTGCCAGCAGACAGGGGGCTGGAACTGAAGCTTTCTTT,CASRQGAGTEAFF
TRBV6-1,TRBJ2-7,.,TRBD1,TGTGCCAGCGCCGGGACAGTACACTCCTACGAGCAGTACTTC,CASAGTVHSYEQYF
TRBV13,TRBJ2-3,few,.,TGTGCCAGCAGCTCCAGGGGCCACACAGATACGCAGTATTTT,CASSSRGHTDTQYF
TRBV18,TRBJ1-1,.,.,TGTGCCAGCTCACCACTCATCAACACTGAAGCTTTCTTT,CASSPLINTEAFF
TRBV30,TRBJ2-7,.,.,TGTGCCTGGGGGGATCGACTAGACGAGCAGTACTTC,CAWGDRLDEQYF
TRBV4-1,TRBJ2-5,few,.,TGCGCCAGCAGCCAAGATCAGTTGGGGGCCGCCTCCCCAGAGACCCAGTACTTC,CASSQDQLGAASPETQYF
TRBV2,TRBJ1-2,.,TRBD1,TGTGCCAGTACGGGACAGGCGTATGGCTACACCTTC,CASTGQAYGYTF
TRBV7-6,TRBJ1-4,.,TRBD1,TGTGCCAGCAGCTCCCCAAAACACAGGGGGCGTTCAACTAATGAAAAACTGTTTTTT,CASSSPKHRGRSTNEKLFF
TRBV6-1,TRBJ1-3,many,TRBD1,TGTGCCAGCAGTGAAGAGGGGGCGGGGGGAAACACCATATATTTT,CASSEEGAGGNTIYF
TRBV6-1,TRBJ2-7,.,TRBD1,TGTGCCAGCAGTGAAACGGTTAAAGGTGACCACAGGGGGACCGTCTACGAGCAGTACTTC,CASSETVKGDHRGTVYEQYF